This entry lists 3 T cell receptor beta chains sequenced from one sample in a study of blood T cells in healthy people across ages. Alongside a J-beta primer mix, a sample-barcoded 5' primer served in a second PCR lasting 7 to 11 cycles. TCRdb itself ran the 5' RACE reads through MiXCR, one entry per CDR3 protein. The sample records 550,000 to 650,000 distinct CDR3 sequences, about 28% being singletons. The same specimen was also included in a second study, on T cells of mothers and their children.

Sample: blood. The receptor set was obtained from a boy aged 2 to 10 in good health.

This clonotype was seen a handful of times. The chain is built from TRBV5-1 and TRBJ1-5; D is unresolved. The ends were cut back, 0 bases at V and 5 bases at J, with 9 bases in the middle. CDR1 and CDR2 from the germline V gene are SGHRS and YFSETQ. The CDR3 is made up of 14 amino acids. The chain's CDR3 is CASSLGADDQPQHF. The CDR3 nucleotides read TGCGCCAGCAGCTTGGGGGCGGACGATCAGCCCCAGCATTTT.

The chain joins TRBV6-2 or TRBV6-3 to TRBJ2-7; 8 nucleotides match TRBD1. CDR3 length: 16 amino acids. Per germline, CDR1 MNHEY and CDR2 SVGEGT. Germline trimming cut 0 bases from V and 5 bases from J; bases unmatched to any gene: 9. CDR3 DNA: TGTGCCAGCAGTTACTCGCCGGGACAGGCTCGGAACGAGCAGTACTTC. Translating gives CASSYSPGQARNEQYF.

The rearrangement joins TRBV20-1 to TRBJ2-4, with D uncertain. The germline CDR1 and CDR2 sequences are DFQATT and SNEGSKA (reference sequence). This CDR3 contains 13 residues. Trimming removed 3 bases from V and 4 bases from J, with 10 bases in between. CDR3 protein: CSASRSEKNIQYF. DNA for the CDR3: TGCAGTGCTAGTAGGTCGGAAAAAAACATTCAGTACTTC.